This T cell receptor beta chain emerged from a study of shared clonotypes between healthy human individuals (TCRdb year 2020). A note on the overall study: The cohort included three men and a couple of women between 18 and 49 years of age. For each donor, three plates each were used for CD4 naive and CD4 memory, two plates were used for CD8 naive, and one plate was used for CD8 memory. To estimate repertoire size and how much clonotype sharing occurs between individuals, the study deeply sequenced the blood TCR repertoires of five healthy adults. To increase sequencing depth and limit assay-specific biases, different laboratories used diverse techniques to prepare libraries and sequence TCR repertoires. Between about 0.9 and 10 billion PBMCs per donor were obtained by leukapheresis. Overall study results and their limits: Pairwise subsampling led to the expectation that sequencing depth would affect the degree of clonotype sharing among donors. Naive subsets generally had larger estimated clonotype richness than memory subsets did. Because the study included only a small number of donors, the genetic and exposure-history diversity represented was limited. Clonotypes shared by all four sorted-subset donors showed higher generation probabilities than non-shared clonotypes. When a few donors were compared, the shared fraction of clonotypes was approximately 5% for naive CD4, 3.5% to 4% for naive CD8, 2.3% for memory CD4, and roughly 0.4% for memory CD8. Even with the large sequencing depth, rarefaction of the sorted-subset datasets indicated that sequencing was incomplete. Sampling was limited to blood, and TCR repertoires in tissue likely differ from TCR repertoires in blood.

TCR CDR3 regions were amplified from genomic DNA by multiplex PCR using the deep immunoSEQ assay. Extracted genomic DNA from each cell subset was spread evenly across all wells of several immunoSEQ 96-well plates, with each plate serving as a replicate. For sorted subsets, approximately 200 ng of genomic DNA, equivalent to about 30,000 T cell genomes, went into each replicate PCR. Purified libraries were quantified with a Qubit 3.0 fluorometer, sized on a Bioanalyzer 2100, and re-quantified with the KAPA Library Quantification kit. Every immunoSEQ 96-well plate was sequenced on a dedicated single-read 150-cycle Illumina NextSeq 550 flow cell. The authors processed their data as follows. Because only junctional sequences without quality scores were contained in the immunoSEQ output, filtering matching that applied to full-length reads could not be performed. Sequences were annotated with PyIR, a Python wrapper for IgBLAST v1.9, and V/J genes and CDR3 were assigned using IMGT germline references. Any read was removed if the V/J assignment was weak (E-value above 1e-6), the CDR3 was missing, or the read contained stop codons, out-of-frame junctions, or ambiguous translated residues. V3J clonotypes were defined as sequences sharing an identical inferred V gene, J gene, and CDR3 amino acid sequence. The percentage overlap between two repertoires was calculated by dividing the number of shared unique clonotypes by the size of the smaller repertoire. Three approaches were used to assess repertoire richness: RTK rarefaction, the Chao1 estimator, and Recon v2.1 estimates of unobserved clonotypes. For all TCRbeta clonotypes obtained by the gDNA method from a few donors, generation probabilities were computed with OLGA. The table was pulled from immuneACCESS by TCRdb, which kept in-frame rearrangements only. Such tables lose some clones; where checked, under half of the loss comes from unresolved V genes, and the rest has no known cause. V and J calls and clone size are given by that table; D and trimming were obtained from the DNA. The table for this sample lists about 800,000 clones; roughly 96% of them were counted only once. The ten largest clones add up to over 0.2% of the sample.

To note about this clone: Its antigen has not been determined. Qualities for individual bases were not recorded, and no much larger clone is one base off.

V sheds 0 bases and J sheds 0 bases, leaving 22 bases between their ends. Including the terminal cysteine and phenylalanine, the CDR3 comprises 20 residues. Only the CDR3 portion is preserved as DNA: 60 bases, with reading frame beginning at the first base. The germline V gene sets CDR1 to SGHVS and CDR2 to FNYEAQ. CD8 naive samples were obtained by positive selection for CCR7 among CD45RO-negative cells, yielding a CD45RA+CCR7+ population from which TemRA cells were excluded. The donors were healthy, HIV-negative adults with no recently reported acute infections or vaccinations. Every donor was a Caucasian adult residing in Nashville, Tennessee, USA. Blood was collected by leukapheresis, and PBMCs were isolated by Ficoll-Histopaque density gradient centrifugation and then cryopreserved in liquid nitrogen vapor phase. Analytical flow cytometry was used to check the purity and quantity of every magnetically sorted T cell population. Each sorted fraction had its genomic DNA isolated and then quantified by UV absorbance on a Nanodrop 2000c.

The specimen sequenced was naive CD8+ T cells sorted from blood. The label giving this sample's cell subset or site can be read as: CD45RA+CCR7+. The chain employs TRBV7-6 and TRBJ2-3, with the D gene call left open. This TCR came from a man between 25 and 39 years old in good health. The bases read TGTGCCAGCAGCTTAGCGCCAGACGGAGTGTCGGCGCCTAGCACAGATACGCAGTATTTT. This is translated as CASSLAPDGVSAPSTDTQYF.